Each of the 4 T cell receptor beta chains below was sequenced from the same sample in a study of cytomegalovirus exposure and HLA in healthy donors. PCR involved 60 Vbeta and 13 Jbeta primers. Method: immunoSEQ multiplex PCR; TCRdb's copy keeps in-frame clones and lacks some. This table holds nearly 200,000 clones, about nine tenths found once. The sample taken for sequencing was PBMCs. Every receptor here comes from a man aged 25-40 years in good health and CMV-seronegative.

The J gene is TRBJ1-1, the V gene TRBV6-1, with D maybe TRBD1 (6 bases). The CDR3 contains 15 residues. CDR1 and CDR2 (germline): MNHNS, SASEGT. The ends were cut back, 5 bases at V and 4 bases at J, with 17 bases in the middle. CDR3 in DNA: TGTGCCAGCAGTAAGACCACAGGGATGGGCACTGAAGCTTTCTTT. It is translated as CASSKTTGMGTEAFF.

This chain uses TRBV5-4 with TRBJ1-4, with TRBD1 identical over 7 bases. The germline CDR1 and CDR2 sequences are SGHNT and YYREEE (reference sequence). With V trimmed by 4 bases and J by 5 bases, 8 bases remained unmatched. This CDR3 comprises 15 residues. The CDR3 protein is CASSGPGTENEKLFF. The CDR3 DNA reads as TGTGCCAGCAGCGGACCCGGGACAGAGAATGAAAAACTGTTTTTT.

The V call is TRBV5-1, the J call TRBJ1-4; D may be TRBD1 (5 bases). The CDR3 has 16 amino acids. The germline V and J ends were trimmed by 5 bases and 2 bases, with 16 bases remaining between them. Germline lookup yields CDR1 SGHRS and CDR2 YFSETQ. The CDR3 region has the DNA TGCGCCAGCAGGCCGATGCCGGGGACTACTAATGAAAAACTGTTTTTT. Translating it yields CASRPMPGTTNEKLFF.

In this sample, this clone turned up once. The V gene is TRBV9, the J gene TRBJ1-4; D gene ambiguous. CDR3 length: 16 amino acids. V lost 3 bases, J lost 0 bases, and 12 bases lay in between. Germline assignment: CDR1 SGDLS and CDR2 YYNGEE. The CDR3 region is CASSESSRTTNEKLFF. CDR3 nucleotide sequence: TGTGCCAGCAGCGAATCCTCGAGGACAACTAATGAAAAACTGTTTTTT.